Sequencing of this T cell receptor beta chain was carried out in a study of T cells in women clearing cervical HPV infection. On the study more broadly: No precancer developed; the control's incident HPV16 infection cleared within 12 months. Study results and limitations: It is unknown whether associations predate infection; no effector/memory or HPV-specific sorting. Cases carried less TRBV6-7 than controls: about 0.1% versus 0.15%.

Notes on this clone: As yet, its antigen is unknown. The observed sequence ends 3 residues before the CDR3 terminus, with the missing tail filled in from the germline J gene.

immunoSEQ multiplex PCR used an average of approximately 1,300 ng genomic DNA. Here immunoSEQ multiplex PCR was the method, and the copy in TCRdb shows in-frame clones only, minus some. Its table lists under 40,000 clones. This CDR3 has 14 amino acids. From germline, CDR1 is LNHDA and CDR2 SQIVND (reference sequence). Sequenced input: blood buffy coat. The chain uses TRBV19 and TRBJ1-2; D is unclear. This receptor was identified in a woman between 18 and 75 years old with a cervical HPV16 infection that either progressed to CIN3+ or cleared (not recorded which). The sequenced part of the CDR3 DNA is TGTGCCAGTAGTATCGGAGGCGGGGTAACCGAC. As protein: CASSIGGGVTD. The entire CDR3 protein reads CASSIGGGVTDYTF.